This TCR beta chain is from a study of blood T cell repertoires in COVID-19. The overall study: T cells, B-cell-depleted T cells, or PBMCs provided the cDNA or gDNA that served as material.

Germline V lookup: CDR1 MGHRA, CDR2 YSYEKL. The CDR3 sequence is 16 residues long. The junction had 7 bases not matched to a gene; V was cut back by 4 bases and J by 4 bases. Libraries were prepared by immunoSEQ multiplex PCR; TCRdb keeps only in-frame clonotypes and omits some of them. This sample has about 38,000 clones, with roughly 86% found just once. This clonotype was sampled from a human donor in a cohort sampled during active COVID-19. The sequenced sample consisted of peripheral blood. The J gene is TRBJ2-1, the V gene TRBV4-1; 10 nucleotides match TRBD2. The CDR3: CASSRKIAGGYNEQFF. The CDR3 nucleotides are TGCGCCAGCAGCCGGAAGATAGCGGGGGGTTACAATGAGCAGTTCTTC.